The 12 T cell receptor beta chains given below trace back to one sample, sequenced in a study of cytomegalovirus exposure and HLA in healthy donors. Amplification used 60 Vbeta primers and 13 Jbeta primers. Measured with immunoSEQ multiplex PCR; TCRdb has only the in-frame clones, and not every one. The sample totals 60,000 to 75,000 clones. The sample comprised PBMCs. All receptors derive from a woman aged 30 to 39 in good health and CMV-seronegative.

The CDR3 sequence is CASRSGSDSTEAFF. The CDR3, as DNA: TGCGCCAGCAGATCAGGGTCCGACTCCACTGAAGCTTTCTTT. This chain connects TRBV10-1 to TRBJ1-1; D is possibly TRBD1 (5 bases). The CDR3 has 14 residues. Trimming removed 6 bases at V and 4 bases at J, with 15 bases between. CDR1 and CDR2 (germline): WNHNN, SYGVQD (reference sequence).

The rearrangement links TRBV5-1 to TRBJ2-3, with D possibly matching TRBD1 (5 bases). V gave up 0 bases and J gave up 1 base, with 9 bases separating them. The CDR3 runs 15 residues. In germline, CDR1 is SGHRS, CDR2 YFSETQ. The CDR3 DNA follows: TGCGCCAGCAGCTTGGGACAGCCTGGCACAGATACGCAGTATTTT. Encoded protein: CASSLGQPGTDTQYF.

The chain is built from TRBV6-1 and TRBJ2-7, with D maybe TRBD2 (5 bases). V lost 1 base and J 2 bases, leaving 9 bases between the germline ends. From germline, CDR1 is MNHNS and CDR2 SASEGT. The CDR3 sequence is 14 residues long. CDR3 in DNA: TGTGCCAGCAGTGAAGGACTATCCCCCTACGAGCAGTACTTC. This codes for CASSEGLSPYEQYF.

This chain's CDR3 is CAWDDRANGYTF. Here the CDR3 DNA reads TGTGCCTGGGACGACAGGGCGAATGGCTACACCTTC. The V and J genes are TRBV30 and TRBJ1-2; 7 bases fit TRBD1. Losses at the gene ends were 5 bases for V and 6 bases for J; bases not matched to a gene: 6. Germline lookup yields CDR1 GTSNPN and CDR2 SVGIG (reference sequence). The CDR3 consists of 12 residues.

The chain's CDR3 is CASSLGRRGPSDGYTF. The CDR3 nucleotides are TGCGCCAGCAGCTTGGGACGCAGGGGCCCATCGGATGGCTACACCTTC. The gene calls are TRBV5-1 and TRBJ1-2, with D possibly being TRBD1 (6 bases). CDR1 SGHRS and CDR2 YFSETQ come from the germline V gene. Trimming stripped 0 bases from V and 6 bases from J, with 18 bases between. This CDR3 has 16 amino acids.

This chain uses TRBV10-1 with TRBJ2-4; TRBD1 agrees at 7 bases. There are 14 residues in the CDR3. Germline values: CDR1 WNHNN, CDR2 SYGVQD (reference sequence). J was trimmed by 7 bases and V by 6 bases; bases with no gene match: 9. For the CDR3, the DNA is TGCGCCAGCAGGGCGACAGGGTTCGAGAACATTCAGTACTTC. Protein product: CASRATGFENIQYF.

Comments on this clone: Relative to the germline gene, one junction end is altered; a read error may explain this. The chain has TRBV19 and TRBJ2-5; 10 bases are a match to TRBD2. The CDR3 covers 16 residues. Germline V gene sequence: CDR1 LNHDA, CDR2 SQIVND (reference sequence). For the CDR3, the DNA is TGTGCCGGTAGTACCGGGACCGGACTAGCGGAAGAGACCCAGTACTTC. It yields the protein CAGSTGTGLAEETQYF.

V usage is TRBV4-1 and J usage is TRBJ2-7; tentatively, D is TRBD2 (6 bases). CDR3 length equals 13 residues. With 11 bases removed from V and 3 bases from J, the gap between germline ends came to 17 bases. Germline-derived CDR1 and CDR2 are MGHRA and YSYEKL. The CDR3 sequence: CAGEAVGRYEQYF. The CDR3 DNA is TGCGCCGGGGAGGCAGTTGGCCGCTACGAGCAGTACTTC.

This chain joins TRBV6-1 and TRBJ2-1; perhaps TRBD1 as D (6 bases). CDR1 MNHNS and CDR2 SASEGT come from the germline V gene. The V end was cut by 2 bases, the J end by 4 bases, with 15 bases between. The CDR3 has 16 amino acids. Here the CDR3 DNA reads TGTGCCAGCAGTGAAAATTTCCCCAGGGGTTACAATGAGCAGTTCTTC. Translation gives CASSENFPRGYNEQFF.

This CDR3 reads CASSGGLGDSDTQYF. The CDR3 region has the DNA TGTGCCAGCAGTGGAGGTCTTGGAGACTCGGATACGCAGTATTTT. The genes are TRBV6-4 and TRBJ2-3; no firm D call. Germline loops: CDR1 MRHNA, CDR2 SNTAGT. The CDR3 is 15 residues long. Trimming shortened V by 4 bases and J by 6 bases, and 17 bases separated the two germline ends.

The chain is built from TRBV4-3 and TRBJ1-4; D is unresolved. V lost 0 bases to trimming and J lost 8 bases, with 13 bases between them. The CDR3 sequence is 15 residues long. CDR1 LGHNA and CDR2 YSLEER come from the germline V gene. CDR3 bases: TGCGCCAGCAGCCAAGAGGTTTGGCGGCCGGAAAAACTGTTTTTT. Translating gives CASSQEVWRPEKLFF.

The CDR3: CASSFDRGKLFF. The CDR3 DNA reads as TGTGCCAGCAGCTTCGACAGGGGAAAACTGTTTTTT. The chain has TRBV5-4 and TRBJ1-4; 8 bases are shared with TRBD1. CDR3 length: 12 amino acids. The V segment lost 2 bases and the J segment 10 bases; nucleotides outside the gene matches: 1. Germline lookup yields CDR1 SGHNT and CDR2 YYREEE (reference sequence).